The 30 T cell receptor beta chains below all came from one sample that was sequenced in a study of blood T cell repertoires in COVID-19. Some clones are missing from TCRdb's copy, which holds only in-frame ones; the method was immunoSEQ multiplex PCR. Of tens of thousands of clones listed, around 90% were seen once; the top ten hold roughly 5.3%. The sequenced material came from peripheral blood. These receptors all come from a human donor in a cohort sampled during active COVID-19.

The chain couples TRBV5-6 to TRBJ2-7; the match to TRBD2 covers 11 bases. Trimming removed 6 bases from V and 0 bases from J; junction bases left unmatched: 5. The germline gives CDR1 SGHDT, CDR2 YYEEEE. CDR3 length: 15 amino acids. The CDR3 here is CASTKLAGDSYEQYV. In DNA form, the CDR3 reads TGTGCCAGCACCAAACTAGCGGGAGACTCCTACGAGCAGTACGTC.

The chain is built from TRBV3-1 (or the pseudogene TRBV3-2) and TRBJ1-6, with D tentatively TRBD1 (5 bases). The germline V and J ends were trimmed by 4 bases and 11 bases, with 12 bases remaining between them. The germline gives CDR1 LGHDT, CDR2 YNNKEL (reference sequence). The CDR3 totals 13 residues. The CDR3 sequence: CASSRTGDTPLHF. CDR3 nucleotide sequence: TGTGCCAGCAGCCGAACGGGGGATACACCCCTCCACTTT.

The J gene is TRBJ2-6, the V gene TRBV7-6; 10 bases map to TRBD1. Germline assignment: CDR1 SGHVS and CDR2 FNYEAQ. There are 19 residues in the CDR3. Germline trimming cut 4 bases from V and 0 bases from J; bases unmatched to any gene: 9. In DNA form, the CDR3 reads TGTGCCAGCAGCTGGCATCAAGGGACAGGGGTCTCTGGGGCCAACGTCCTGACTTTC. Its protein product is CASSWHQGTGVSGANVLTF.

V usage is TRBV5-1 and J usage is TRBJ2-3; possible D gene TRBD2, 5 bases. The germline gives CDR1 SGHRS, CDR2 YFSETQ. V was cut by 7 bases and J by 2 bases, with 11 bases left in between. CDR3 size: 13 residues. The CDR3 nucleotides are TGCGCCAGCGGGAGCGACAACACAGATACGCAGTATTTT. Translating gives CASGSDNTDTQYF.

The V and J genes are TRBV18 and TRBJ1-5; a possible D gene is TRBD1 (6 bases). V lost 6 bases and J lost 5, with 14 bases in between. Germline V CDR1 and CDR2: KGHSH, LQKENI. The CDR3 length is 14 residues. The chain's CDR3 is CASSEGGPYQPQHF. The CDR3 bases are TGTGCCAGCTCGGAGGGGGGGCCGTATCAGCCCCAGCATTTT.

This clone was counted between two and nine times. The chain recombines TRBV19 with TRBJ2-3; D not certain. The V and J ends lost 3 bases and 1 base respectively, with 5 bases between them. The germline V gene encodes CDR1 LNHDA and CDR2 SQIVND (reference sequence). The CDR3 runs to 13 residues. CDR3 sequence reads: CASSMAGTDTQYF. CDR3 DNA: TGTGCCAGTAGTATGGCAGGCACAGATACGCAGTATTTT.

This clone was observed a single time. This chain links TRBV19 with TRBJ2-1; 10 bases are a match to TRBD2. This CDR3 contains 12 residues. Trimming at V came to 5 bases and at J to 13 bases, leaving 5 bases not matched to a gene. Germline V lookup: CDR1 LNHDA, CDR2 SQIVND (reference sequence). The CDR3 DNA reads TGTGCCAGTAGTTATAGCGGGAGGAACCAGTTCTTC. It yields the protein CASSYSGRNQFF. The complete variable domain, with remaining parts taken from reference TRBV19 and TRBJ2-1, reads DGGITQSPKYLFRKEGQNVTLSCEQNLNHDAMYWYRQDPGQGLRLIYYSQIVNDFQKGDIAEGYSVSREKKESFPLTVTSAQKNPTAFYLCASSYSGRNQFFGPGTRLTVL.

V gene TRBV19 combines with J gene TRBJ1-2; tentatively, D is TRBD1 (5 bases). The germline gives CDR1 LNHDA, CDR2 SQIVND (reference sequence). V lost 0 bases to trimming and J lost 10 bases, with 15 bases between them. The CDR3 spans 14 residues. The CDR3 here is CASSIDQGGTVYTF. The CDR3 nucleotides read TGTGCCAGTAGTATAGACCAAGGCGGGACGGTCTACACCTTC. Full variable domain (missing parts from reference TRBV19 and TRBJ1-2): DGGITQSPKYLFRKEGQNVTLSCEQNLNHDAMYWYRQDPGQGLRLIYYSQIVNDFQKGDIAEGYSVSREKKESFPLTVTSAQKNPTAFYLCASSIDQGGTVYTFGSGTRLTVV.

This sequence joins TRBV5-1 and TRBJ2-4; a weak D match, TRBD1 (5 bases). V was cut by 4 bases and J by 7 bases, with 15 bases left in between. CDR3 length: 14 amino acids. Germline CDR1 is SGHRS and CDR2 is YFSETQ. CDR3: CASSQVGLVNIQYF. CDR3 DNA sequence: TGCGCCAGCAGCCAAGTGGGGCTTGTGAACATTCAGTACTTC.

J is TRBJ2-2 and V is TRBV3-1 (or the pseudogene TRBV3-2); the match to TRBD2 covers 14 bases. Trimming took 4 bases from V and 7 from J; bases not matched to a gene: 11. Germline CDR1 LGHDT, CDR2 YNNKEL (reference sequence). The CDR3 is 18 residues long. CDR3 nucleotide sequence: TGTGCCAGCAGCCCCCTGACTAGCGGGGGGGCCGAGAGCGGGGAGCTGTTTTTT. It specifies CASSPLTSGGAESGELFF.

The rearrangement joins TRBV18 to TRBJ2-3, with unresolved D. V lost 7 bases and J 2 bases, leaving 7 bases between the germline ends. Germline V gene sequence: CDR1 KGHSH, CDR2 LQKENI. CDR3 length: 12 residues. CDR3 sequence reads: CASCGFTDTQYF. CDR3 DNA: TGTGCCAGCTGCGGTTTCACAGATACGCAGTATTTT.

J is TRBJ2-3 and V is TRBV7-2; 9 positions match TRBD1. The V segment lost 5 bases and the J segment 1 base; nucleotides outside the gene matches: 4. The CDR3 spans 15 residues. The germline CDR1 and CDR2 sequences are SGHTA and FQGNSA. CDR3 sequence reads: CASSQDRGGTDTQYF. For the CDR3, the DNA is TGTGCCAGCAGCCAAGACAGGGGGGGCACAGATACGCAGTATTTT. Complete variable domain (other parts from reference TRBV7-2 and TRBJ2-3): GAGVSQSPSNKVTEKGKDVELRCDPISGHTALYWYRQSLGQGLEFLIYFQGNSAPDKSGLPSDRFSAERTGGSVSTLTIQRTQQEDSAVYLCASSQDRGGTDTQYFGPGTRLTVL.

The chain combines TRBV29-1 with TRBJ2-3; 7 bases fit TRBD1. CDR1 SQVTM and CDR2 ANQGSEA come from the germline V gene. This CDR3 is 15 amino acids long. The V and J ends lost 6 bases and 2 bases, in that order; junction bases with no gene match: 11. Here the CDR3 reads CSVGTGARNTDTQYF. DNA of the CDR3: TGCAGCGTCGGAACAGGGGCTAGGAACACAGATACGCAGTATTTT.

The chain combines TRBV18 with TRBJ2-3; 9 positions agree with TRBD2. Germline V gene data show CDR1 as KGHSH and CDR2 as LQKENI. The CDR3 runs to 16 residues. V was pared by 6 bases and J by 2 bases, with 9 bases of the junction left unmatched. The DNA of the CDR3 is TGTGCCAGCTCCCCAAGCCTAGCGGGAACCACAGATACGCAGTATTTT. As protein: CASSPSLAGTTDTQYF.

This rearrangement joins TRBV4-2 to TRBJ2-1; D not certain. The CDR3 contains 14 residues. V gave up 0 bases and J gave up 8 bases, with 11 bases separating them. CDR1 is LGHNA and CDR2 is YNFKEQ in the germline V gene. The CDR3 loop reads CASSQDSGRDEQFF. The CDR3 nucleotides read TGTGCCAGCAGCCAAGACAGTGGTCGTGATGAGCAGTTCTTC.

CDR3 DNA: TGTGCCAGCAGCTTAGTAACTAGCGCAATTACAGATACGCAGTATTTT. Translating gives CASSLVTSAITDTQYF. The V call is TRBV7-2, the J call TRBJ2-3, with 7 nucleotides matching TRBD2. The germline gives CDR1 SGHTA, CDR2 FQGNSA. The CDR3 covers 16 residues. V lost 1 base to trimming and J lost 3 bases; unmatched junction nucleotides: 7.

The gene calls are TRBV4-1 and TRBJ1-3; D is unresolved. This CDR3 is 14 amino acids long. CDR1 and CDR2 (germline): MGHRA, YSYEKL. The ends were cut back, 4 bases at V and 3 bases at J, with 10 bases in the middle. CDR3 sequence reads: CASSLQRLGNTIYF. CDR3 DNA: TGCGCCAGCAGCCTCCAGAGGCTTGGAAACACCATATATTTT.

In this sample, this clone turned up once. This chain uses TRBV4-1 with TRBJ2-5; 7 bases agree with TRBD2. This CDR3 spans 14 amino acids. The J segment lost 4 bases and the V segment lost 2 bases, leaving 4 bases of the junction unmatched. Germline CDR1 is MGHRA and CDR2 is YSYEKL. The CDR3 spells CASSQPGRVETQYF. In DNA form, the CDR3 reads TGCGCCAGCAGCCAACCTGGGAGGGTAGAGACCCAGTACTTC.

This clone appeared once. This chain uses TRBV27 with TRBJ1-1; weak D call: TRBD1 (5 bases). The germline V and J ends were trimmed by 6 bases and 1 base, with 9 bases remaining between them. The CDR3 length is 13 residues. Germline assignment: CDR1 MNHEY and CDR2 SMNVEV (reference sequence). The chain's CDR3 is CASSQGWNTEAFF. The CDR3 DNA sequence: TGTGCCAGCAGCCAGGGTTGGAACACTGAAGCTTTCTTT.

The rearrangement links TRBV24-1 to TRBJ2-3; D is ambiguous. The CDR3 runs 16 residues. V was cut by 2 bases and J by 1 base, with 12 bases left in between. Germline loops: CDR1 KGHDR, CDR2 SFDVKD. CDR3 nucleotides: TGTGCCACCAGTGATTCCCACGTGGCCGGCACAGATACGCAGTATTTT. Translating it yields CATSDSHVAGTDTQYF.

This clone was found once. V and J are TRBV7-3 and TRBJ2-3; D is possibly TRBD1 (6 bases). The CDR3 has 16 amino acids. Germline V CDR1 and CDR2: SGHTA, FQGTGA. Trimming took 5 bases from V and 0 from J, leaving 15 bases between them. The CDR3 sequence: CASSATGTLSTDTQYF. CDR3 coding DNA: TGTGCCAGCAGCGCTACCGGGACACTGAGCACAGATACGCAGTATTTT. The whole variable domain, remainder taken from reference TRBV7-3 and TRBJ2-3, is GAGVSQTPSNKVTEKGKYVELRCDPISGHTALYWYRQSLGQGPEFLIYFQGTGAADDSGLPNDRFFAVRPEGSVSTLKIQRTERGDSAVYLCASSATGTLSTDTQYFGPGTRLTVL.

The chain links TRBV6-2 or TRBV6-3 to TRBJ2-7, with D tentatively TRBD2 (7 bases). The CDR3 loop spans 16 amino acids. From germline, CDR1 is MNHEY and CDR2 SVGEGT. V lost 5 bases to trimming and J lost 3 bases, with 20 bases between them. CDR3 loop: CASSPLGGALLYEQYV. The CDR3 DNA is TGTGCCAGCAGTCCCCTGGGGGGGGCGCTTCTCTACGAGCAGTACGTC.

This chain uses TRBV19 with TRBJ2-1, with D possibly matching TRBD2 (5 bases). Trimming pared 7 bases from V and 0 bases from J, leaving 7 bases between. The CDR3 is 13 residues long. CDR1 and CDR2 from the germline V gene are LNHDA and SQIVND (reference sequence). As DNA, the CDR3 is TGTGCCAGTACGAGCGGCTCCTACAATGAGCAGTTCTTC. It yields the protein CASTSGSYNEQFF.

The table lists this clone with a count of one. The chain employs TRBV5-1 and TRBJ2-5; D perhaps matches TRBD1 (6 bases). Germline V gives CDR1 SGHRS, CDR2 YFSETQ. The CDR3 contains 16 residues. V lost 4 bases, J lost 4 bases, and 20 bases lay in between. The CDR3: CASSIWGLTKGETQYF. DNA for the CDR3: TGCGCCAGCAGCATTTGGGGGCTTACCAAAGGAGAGACCCAGTACTTC.

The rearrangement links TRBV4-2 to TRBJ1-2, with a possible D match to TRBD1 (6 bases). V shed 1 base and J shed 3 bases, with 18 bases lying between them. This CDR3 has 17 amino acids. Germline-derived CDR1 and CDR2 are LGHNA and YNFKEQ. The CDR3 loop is CASSQASGQLMYYGYTF. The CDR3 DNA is TGTGCCAGCAGCCAAGCCTCCGGACAGCTGATGTACTATGGCTACACCTTC.

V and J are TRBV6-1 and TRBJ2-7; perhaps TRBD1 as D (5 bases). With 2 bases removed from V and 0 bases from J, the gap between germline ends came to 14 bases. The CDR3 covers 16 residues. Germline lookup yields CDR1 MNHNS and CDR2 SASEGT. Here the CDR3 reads CASSELGHILSYEQYV. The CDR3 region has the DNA TGTGCCAGCAGTGAACTTGGACACATCCTCTCCTACGAGCAGTACGTC.

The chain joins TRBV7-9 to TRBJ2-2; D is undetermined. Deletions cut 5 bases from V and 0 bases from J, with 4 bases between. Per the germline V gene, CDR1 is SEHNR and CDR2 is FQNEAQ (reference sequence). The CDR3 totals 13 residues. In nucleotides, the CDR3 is TGTGCCAGCAGCCCCGCGAACACCGGGGAGCTGTTTTTT. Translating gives CASSPANTGELFF.

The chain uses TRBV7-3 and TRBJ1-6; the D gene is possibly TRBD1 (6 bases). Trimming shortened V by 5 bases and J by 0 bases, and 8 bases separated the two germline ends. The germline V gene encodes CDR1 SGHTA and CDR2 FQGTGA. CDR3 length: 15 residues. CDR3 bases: TGTGCCAGCAGCCCAGGGGTCTCCTATAATTCACCCCTCCACTTT. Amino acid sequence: CASSPGVSYNSPLHF.

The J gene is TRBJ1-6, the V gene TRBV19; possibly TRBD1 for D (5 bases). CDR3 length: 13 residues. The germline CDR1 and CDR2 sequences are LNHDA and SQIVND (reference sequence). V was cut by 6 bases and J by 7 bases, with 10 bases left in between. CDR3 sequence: CASRTEMNSPLHF. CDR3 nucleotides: TGTGCCAGTAGGACAGAGATGAATTCACCCCTCCACTTT.

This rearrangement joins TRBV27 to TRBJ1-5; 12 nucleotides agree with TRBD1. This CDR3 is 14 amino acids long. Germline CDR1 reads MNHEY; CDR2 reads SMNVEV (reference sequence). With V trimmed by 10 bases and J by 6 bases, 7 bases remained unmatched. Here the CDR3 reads CATAPGQGAQPQHF. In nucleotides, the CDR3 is TGTGCCACCGCCCCGGGACAGGGGGCTCAGCCCCAGCATTTT.